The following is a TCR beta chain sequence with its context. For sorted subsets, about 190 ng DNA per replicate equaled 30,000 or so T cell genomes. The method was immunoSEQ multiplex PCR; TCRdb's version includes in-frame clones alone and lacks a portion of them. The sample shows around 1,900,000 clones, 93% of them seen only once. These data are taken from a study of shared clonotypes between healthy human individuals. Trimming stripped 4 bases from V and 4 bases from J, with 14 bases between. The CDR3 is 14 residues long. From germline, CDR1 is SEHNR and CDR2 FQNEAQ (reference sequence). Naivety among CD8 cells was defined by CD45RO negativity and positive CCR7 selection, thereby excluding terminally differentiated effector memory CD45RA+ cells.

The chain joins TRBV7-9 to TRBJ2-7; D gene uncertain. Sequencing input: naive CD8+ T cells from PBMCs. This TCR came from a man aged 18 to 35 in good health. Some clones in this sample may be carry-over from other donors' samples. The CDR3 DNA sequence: TGTGCCAGCAGCTCAAGCCGGGCACCTTACGAGCAGTACTTC. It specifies CASSSSRAPYEQYF.